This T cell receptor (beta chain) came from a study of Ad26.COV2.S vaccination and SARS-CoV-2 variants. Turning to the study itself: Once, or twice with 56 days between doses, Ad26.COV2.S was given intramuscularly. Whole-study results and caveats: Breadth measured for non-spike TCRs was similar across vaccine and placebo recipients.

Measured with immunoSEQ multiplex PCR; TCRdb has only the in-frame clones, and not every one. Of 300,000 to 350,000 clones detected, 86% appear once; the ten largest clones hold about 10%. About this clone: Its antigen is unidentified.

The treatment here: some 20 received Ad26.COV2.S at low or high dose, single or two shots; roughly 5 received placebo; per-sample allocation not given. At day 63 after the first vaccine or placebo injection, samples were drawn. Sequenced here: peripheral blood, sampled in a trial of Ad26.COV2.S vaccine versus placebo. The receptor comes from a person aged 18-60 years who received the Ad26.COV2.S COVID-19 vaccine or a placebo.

This CDR3 is CASSLPGPIVRYTF. In DNA form, the CDR3 reads TGTGCCAGCAGCCTACCGGGACCCATCGTCCGCTACACCTTC. The chain links TRBV7-2 to TRBJ1-2; TRBD1 is a possible D gene (5 bases). The CDR3 has 14 amino acids. Germline V lookup: CDR1 SGHTA, CDR2 FQGNSA. V shed 5 bases and J shed 9 bases, with 19 bases lying between them.